Below, 24 T cell receptor beta chains from the same sample are listed, as sequenced in a study of follicular helper T cells after annual influenza vaccination. Produced via immunoSEQ multiplex PCR; TCRdb's table is partial and in-frame only. The repertoire holds 9,500 to 13,000 clones, with about 85% as singletons. Time point of the sample: 2014-2015 season, 7 days after vaccination. Here the sequenced sample was CXCR5- memory CD4+ T cells sorted from blood, taken 7 days after influenza vaccination. The receptors were gathered from an adult who received the influenza vaccine.

J is TRBJ2-3 and V is TRBV19, with TRBD2 matching 10 bases. Trimming took 7 bases from V and 3 from J; bases not matched to a gene: 4. The CDR3 runs to 14 residues. Germline V gene data show CDR1 as LNHDA and CDR2 as SQIVND (reference sequence). The CDR3 protein is CASKGLAVTDTQYF. In nucleotides, the CDR3 is TGTGCCAGTAAAGGACTAGCGGTGACAGATACGCAGTATTTT.

This chain uses TRBV7-2 with TRBJ2-2, with D uncertain. CDR1 is SGHTA and CDR2 is FQGNSA in the germline V gene. The CDR3 contains 14 residues. Trimming took 5 bases from V and 6 from J, leaving 13 bases between them. The CDR3 DNA follows: TGTGCCAGCAGCGTAGTGTGGAGAGCCGGGGAGCTGTTTTTT. Its protein is CASSVVWRAGELFF.

This chain joins TRBV19 and TRBJ1-4, with D possibly matching TRBD1 (5 bases). V was clipped by 5 bases and J by 3 bases, with 19 bases between them. CDR1 and CDR2 (germline): LNHDA, SQIVND (reference sequence). The CDR3 covers 17 residues. The CDR3 loop reads CASSGGPSGEANEKLFF. CDR3 in DNA: TGTGCCAGTAGTGGCGGGCCTTCGGGGGAGGCTAATGAAAAACTGTTTTTT.

The chain carries TRBV30 and TRBJ1-1, with D hard to call. V shed 3 bases and J shed 7 bases, with 9 bases lying between them. The germline V gene has CDR1 GTSNPN and CDR2 SVGIG (reference sequence). This CDR3 is built from 11 residues. CDR3 protein: CAWRELIEAFF. DNA of the CDR3: TGTGCCTGGAGGGAGTTGATTGAAGCTTTCTTT.

The chain couples TRBV27 to TRBJ2-2, with 7 bases matching TRBD1. The CDR3 runs to 15 residues. Germline values: CDR1 MNHEY, CDR2 SMNVEV (reference sequence). Germline trimming cut 5 bases from V and 3 bases from J; bases unmatched to any gene: 6. CDR3 bases: TGTGCCAGCAGTCCGGGACAGAGATACACCGGGGAGCTGTTTTTT. Amino acids: CASSPGQRYTGELFF.

Concerning this clone: The junction and the germline gene differ at one end; a read error may be behind it. The chain uses TRBV7-2 and TRBJ2-1, with TRBD2 matching 9 bases. CDR3 length equals 15 residues. Germline values: CDR1 SGHTA, CDR2 FQGNSA. CDR3 DNA sequence: TGTGCCAGCAGCCTAGCGGGGAGCTCCTACAATGAGCAGTTCTTC. It encodes CASSLAGSSYNEQFF.

V and J are TRBV5-5 and TRBJ2-2, with 7 bases fitting TRBD1. Germline CDR1 SGHKS, CDR2 YYEKEE (reference sequence). The CDR3 is made up of 16 amino acids. With 4 bases clipped from V and 3 bases from J, the junction kept 9 bases outside the gene matches. The CDR3 sequence: CASSPAPQGDTGELFF. The CDR3 coding sequence is TGTGCCAGCAGCCCGGCGCCCCAGGGGGACACCGGGGAGCTGTTTTTT.

CDR3 sequence: CASSYNRDSTEAFF. Written as DNA, the CDR3 is TGTGCCAGCAGTTATAACAGGGATTCTACTGAAGCTTTCTTT. V usage is TRBV27 and J usage is TRBJ1-1; maybe TRBD1 (6 bases). This CDR3 has 14 residues. The V gene's germline CDR1 is MNHEY and CDR2 SMNVEV (reference sequence). V lost 4 bases and J 5 bases, leaving 14 bases between the germline ends.

V usage is TRBV12-5 and J usage is TRBJ2-7; D possibly corresponds to TRBD2 (5 bases). Trimming removed 1 base at V and 3 bases at J, with 19 bases between. The germline gives CDR1 LGHNT, CDR2 FRNRAP. CDR3 length: 17 amino acids. CDR3 in DNA: TGTGCTAGTGGTTTGGGGCGGGTAAAGTTCTGTCACTACGAGCAGTACTTC. Translation gives CASGLGRVKFCHYEQYF.

The rearrangement uses TRBV11-2 and TRBJ1-1; D is unresolved. Trimming left V 3 bases short and J 1 base short, with 6 bases between. In germline, CDR1 is SGHAT, CDR2 FQNNGV. The CDR3 is 13 amino acids. The CDR3 DNA reads TGTGCCAGCAGCTTCTCAGAGAACACTGAAGCTTTCTTT. Encoded protein: CASSFSENTEAFF.

CDR3 sequence: CASSIGGEKAYEQYF. CDR3 nucleotide sequence: TGTGCCAGTAGTATAGGAGGGGAAAAAGCCTACGAGCAGTACTTC. This chain joins TRBV19 and TRBJ2-7; possibly TRBD1 or TRBD2 for D (5 bases each). The CDR3 covers 15 residues. V was shortened by 1 base and J by 2 bases, with 12 bases between the two germline ends. Per the germline V gene, CDR1 is LNHDA and CDR2 is SQIVND (reference sequence).

V usage is TRBV28 and J usage is TRBJ1-2; D is unclear. The germline V gene has CDR1 MDHEN and CDR2 SYDVKM. Trimming removed 6 bases at V and 4 bases at J, with 18 bases between. The CDR3 has 15 amino acids. CDR3 in amino acids: CASRPPGAHGYGYTF. The DNA of the CDR3 is TGTGCCAGCAGACCCCCGGGCGCCCACGGCTATGGCTACACCTTC.

J is TRBJ1-2 and V is TRBV7-9; TRBD1 agrees at 8 bases. V was clipped by 5 bases and J by 4 bases; unmatched bases: 6. Per the germline V gene, CDR1 is SEHNR and CDR2 is FQNEAQ (reference sequence). The CDR3 consists of 14 residues. DNA for the CDR3: TGTGCCAGCAGCCTAGGACAGGGACCCTATGGCTACACCTTC. It encodes CASSLGQGPYGYTF.

The chain uses TRBV9 and TRBJ1-1, with D unclear. The CDR3 spans 13 residues. Trimming stripped 3 bases from V and 5 bases from J, with 11 bases between. CDR1 is SGDLS, CDR2 YYNGEE, per germline. CDR3: CASSAGRGTEAFF. CDR3 bases: TGTGCCAGCAGCGCTGGGCGCGGAACTGAAGCTTTCTTT.

The V call is TRBV4-2, the J call TRBJ2-1; 11 bases map to TRBD2. V dropped 3 bases and J dropped 4; count of bases not matched to a gene: 8. Germline V gives CDR1 LGHNA, CDR2 YNFKEQ. There are 17 residues in the CDR3. In nucleotides, the CDR3 is TGTGCCAGCAGCCAGCTATCGACTAGCGGGGTGTACAATGAGCAGTTCTTC. It codes for CASSQLSTSGVYNEQFF.

This clone was recorded only once. For the CDR3, the DNA is TGCGCCAGCAGCCAAGACCTTCAGACAACTAATGAAAAACTGTTTTTT. Translating it yields CASSQDLQTTNEKLFF. The chain joins TRBV4-1 to TRBJ1-4; unclear D gene. V lost 0 bases, J lost 0 bases, and 8 bases lay in between. Germline V lookup: CDR1 MGHRA, CDR2 YSYEKL. The CDR3 loop spans 16 amino acids.

This chain links TRBV11-3 with TRBJ2-1; D is possibly TRBD1 or TRBD2 (5 bases each). Germline V gives CDR1 SGHNT, CDR2 YENEEA. V shed 0 bases and J shed 0 bases, with 15 bases lying between them. The CDR3 sequence is 18 residues long. The CDR3 loop is CASSLDQGGSSSYNEQFF. As DNA, the CDR3 is TGTGCCAGCAGCTTAGATCAGGGCGGGTCCAGCTCCTACAATGAGCAGTTCTTC. The complete variable domain, with remaining parts taken from reference TRBV11-3 and TRBJ2-1, reads EAGVVQSPRYKIIEKKQPVAFWCNPISGHNTLYWYLQNLGQGPELLIRYENEEAVDDSQLPKDRFSAERLKGVDSTLKIQPAELGDSAVYLCASSLDQGGSSSYNEQFFGPGTRLTVL.

The chain has TRBV9 and TRBJ2-7, with D perhaps matching TRBD2 (5 bases). Germline V CDR1 and CDR2: SGDLS, YYNGEE. V was shortened by 0 bases and J by 7 bases, with 11 bases between the two germline ends. The CDR3 totals 13 residues. CDR3 coding DNA: TGTGCCAGCAGCGTAGGCCCGGGGTGGGAGCAGTACTTC. Translated: CASSVGPGWEQYF.

The rearrangement uses TRBV15 and TRBJ2-7; D not resolved. Germline assignment: CDR1 LNHNV and CDR2 YYDKDF (reference sequence). Trimming removed 4 bases from V and 7 bases from J, with 14 bases in between. The CDR3 has 13 amino acids. The CDR3 DNA follows: TGTGCCACCAGCACAAGCCTAAAGGAGGAGCAGTACTTC. Its translation is CATSTSLKEEQYF.

As DNA, the CDR3 is TGTGCCAGCTCACCCGCGGTCTCCTACGAGCAGTACTTC. This gives the protein CASSPAVSYEQYF. V is TRBV18 and J is TRBJ2-7; no definite D call. V was trimmed by 3 bases and J by 0 bases, leaving 6 bases between them. Germline lookup yields CDR1 KGHSH and CDR2 LQKENI. The CDR3 contains 13 residues.

This clone occurred once. The chain combines TRBV6-6 with TRBJ2-7; D gene uncertain. Trimming stripped 5 bases from V and 4 bases from J, with 9 bases between. This CDR3 region has 12 residues. Germline V gives CDR1 MNHNY, CDR2 SVGAGI (reference sequence). CDR3 sequence reads: CASSLGNYEQYF. Written as DNA, the CDR3 is TGTGCCAGCAGTCTAGGCAATTACGAGCAGTACTTC.

The table lists this clone with a few counts. CDR3 nucleotides: TGTGCCAGCAGTGGTATCCTCACGGGGGGATCTGGCTACACCTTC. Encoded protein: CASSGILTGGSGYTF. V is TRBV2 and J is TRBJ1-2; TRBD1 is a possible D gene (5 bases). V lost 4 bases, J lost 7 bases, and 19 bases lay in between. Germline V gene sequence: CDR1 SNHLY, CDR2 FYNNEI. The CDR3 has 15 amino acids.

The chain has TRBV19 and TRBJ2-7; maybe TRBD1 (5 bases). V shed 4 bases and J shed 2 bases, with 12 bases lying between them. Germline CDR1 and CDR2: LNHDA and SQIVND (reference sequence). CDR3 size: 14 residues. In DNA, the CDR3 is TGTGCCAGTAGTAAAGACGACAGACCCTACGAGCAGTACTTC. This codes for CASSKDDRPYEQYF. Combining the CDR3 with reference TRBV19 and TRBJ2-7 gives the whole variable domain DGGITQSPKYLFRKEGQNVTLSCEQNLNHDAMYWYRQDPGQGLRLIYYSQIVNDFQKGDIAEGYSVSREKKESFPLTVTSAQKNPTAFYLCASSKDDRPYEQYFGPGTRLTVT.

In its sample, this clone was seen a few times. The rearrangement uses TRBV2 and TRBJ1-4; D gene unclear. Germline V gene lookup returns CDR1 SNHLY and CDR2 FYNNEI. V shed 7 bases and J shed 3 bases, with 6 bases lying between them. The CDR3 has 12 amino acids. The CDR3 loop is CASKWSNEKLFF. As DNA, the CDR3 is TGTGCCAGCAAATGGTCTAATGAAAAACTGTTTTTT. Using reference TRBV2 and TRBJ1-4 for the parts outside the CDR3, the full variable domain is EPEVTQTPSHQVTQMGQEVILRCVPISNHLYFYWYRQILGQKVEFLVSFYNNEISEKSEIFDDQFSVERPDGSNFTLKIRSTKLEDSAMYFCASKWSNEKLFFGSGTQLSVL.